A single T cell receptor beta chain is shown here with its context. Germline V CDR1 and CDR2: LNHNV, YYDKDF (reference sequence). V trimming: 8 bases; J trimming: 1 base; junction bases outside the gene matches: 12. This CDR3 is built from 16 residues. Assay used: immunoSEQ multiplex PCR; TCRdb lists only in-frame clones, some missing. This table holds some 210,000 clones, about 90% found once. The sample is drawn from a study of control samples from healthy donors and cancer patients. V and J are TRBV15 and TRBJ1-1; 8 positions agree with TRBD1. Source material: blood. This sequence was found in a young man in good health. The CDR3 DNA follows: TGTGCCACCGTCAAAAGACAGGACAGGGAGAACACTGAAGCTTTCTTT. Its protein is CATVKRQDRENTEAFF.